Following are 4 T cell receptor beta chains from one sample sequenced in a study of blood T cell repertoires in COVID-19. Repertoires were generated with immunoSEQ multiplex PCR, while TCRdb's copy carries only in-frame clones and drops some. The table lists about 260,000 clones, about nine tenths of them singletons. The sample consisted of peripheral blood. All receptors come from a woman aged 35 to 49 who had recovered from COVID-19.

This rearrangement joins TRBV12-5 to TRBJ2-3; TRBD2 agrees at 12 bases. CDR1 is LGHNT and CDR2 is FRNRAP in the germline V gene. There are 22 residues in the CDR3. V lost 2 bases and J lost 0; bases outside the gene matches: 18. In DNA, the CDR3 is TGTGCTAGTGGTTTGACCCCGCCCCTACTAGCGGGGGGACATATTAGCACAGATACGCAGTATTTT. Translation gives CASGLTPPLLAGGHISTDTQYF.

The genes are TRBV6-5 and TRBJ1-6; no definite D call. Germline lookup yields CDR1 MNHEY and CDR2 SVGAGI. The CDR3 runs 12 residues. Trimming removed 8 bases from V and 7 bases from J, with 9 bases in between. The chain's CDR3 is CASSRANSPLHF. CDR3 bases: TGTGCCAGCTCGCGGGCGAATTCACCCCTCCACTTT.

This chain links TRBV10-3 with TRBJ1-5; TRBD1 aligns across 7 bases. The CDR3 loop spans 12 amino acids. Germline V gene sequence: CDR1 ENHRY, CDR2 SYGVKD. Trimming at V came to 10 bases and at J to 1 base, leaving 1 base not matched to a gene. The CDR3 sequence is CATGQSNQPQHF. The CDR3 nucleotides read TGTGCCACGGGACAGAGCAATCAGCCCCAGCATTTT.

This rearrangement joins TRBV5-1 to TRBJ2-1, with D tentatively TRBD1 (6 bases). Germline CDR1 SGHRS, CDR2 YFSETQ. CDR3 length equals 14 residues. V dropped 3 bases and J dropped 8 bases, with 15 bases sitting between them. The CDR3 sequence is CASSSLQGSDEQFF. The CDR3, as DNA: TGCGCCAGCAGCTCTCTACAGGGTTCCGATGAGCAGTTCTTC.